The subject of this entry is one T cell receptor (beta chain). Antigen: not known. PCR used 60 Vbeta primers and 13 Jbeta primers. This table comes from immunoSEQ multiplex PCR, and its TCRdb copy is limited to in-frame clones, with some not included. The sample records fewer than 250,000 clones, approximately 79% being singletons. The data are from a study of cytomegalovirus exposure and HLA in healthy donors. About the research overall: An earlier analysis found some 120 million unique TCR beta sequences from about 190 million T cells. Findings and limits, study-wide: Equally common other TCR beta chains were less clonally expanded than HLA-associated ones, a later analysis found.

Although they were nominally healthy when sampled, donors likely had unrecorded immune exposures. The CDR3 is 16 residues long. V shed 4 bases and J shed 6 bases, with 18 bases lying between them. Germline CDR1 SGHAT, CDR2 FQDESV (reference sequence). The sequencing input was PBMCs. The TCR originated in a girl aged 2 to 10 in good health and CMV-seronegative. V and J are TRBV11-1 and TRBJ2-2; D is possibly TRBD2 (5 bases). This CDR3 reads CASSSRGREIPGELFF. The CDR3 bases are TGTGCCAGCAGCTCCCGGGGTAGGGAAATCCCCGGGGAGCTGTTTTTT.